One sample yielded the 24 T cell receptor beta chains listed below, sequenced in a study of early T cells in non-severe SARS-CoV-2 infection. TCRdb re-analysed the 5' RACE reads in MiXCR, keeping a single row per CDR3 protein. Among 25,000 to 35,000 distinct CDR3 sequences listed, 2.9% were seen once. Sample: whole blood. These receptors originate from an adult who was a healthcare worker with PCR-confirmed SARS-CoV-2 infection or an uninfected control (not recorded which).

Within the sample, this clonotype is medium-sized. The chain is built from TRBV5-1 and TRBJ2-1; 8 bases line up with TRBD2. V shed 5 bases and J 0 bases; nucleotides not matched to a gene: 4. The CDR3 runs 15 residues. Looked up from germline, CDR1 is SGHRS and CDR2 is YFSETQ. The CDR3 nucleotides are TGCGCCAGCAGTTCGCTAGCGGGCTCCTACAATGAGCAGTTCTTC. This translates into CASSSLAGSYNEQFF.

At least ten counts were recorded for this clonotype. The chain recombines TRBV29-1 with TRBJ2-3, with TRBD2 matching 8 bases. Germline V gene sequence: CDR1 SQVTM, CDR2 ANQGSEA. V lost 4 bases to trimming and J lost 5 bases; unmatched junction nucleotides: 11. This CDR3 region has 15 residues. For the CDR3, the DNA is TGCAGCGTTGGGACGGCGGGGGGATTCAGAGATACGCAGTATTTT. It translates to CSVGTAGGFRDTQYF.

This clonotype was seen many times. The rearrangement joins TRBV15 to TRBJ1-6, with D tentatively TRBD1 (5 bases). V shed 3 bases and J shed 6 bases, with 15 bases lying between them. The CDR3 is made up of 16 amino acids. Germline-derived CDR1 and CDR2 are LNHNV and YYDKDF (reference sequence). The CDR3 loop is CATSSPSGYGNSPLHF. For the CDR3, the DNA is TGTGCCACCAGCAGCCCTTCAGGGTATGGTAATTCACCCCTCCACTTT. The variable domain in full, with the rest retrieved from reference TRBV15 and TRBJ1-6, is DAMVIQNPRYQVTQFGKPVTLSCSQTLNHNVMYWYQQKSSQAPKLLFHYYDKDFNNEADTPDNFQSRRPNTSFCFLDIRSPGLGDTAMYLCATSSPSGYGNSPLHFGNGTRLTVT.

Many counts were recorded for this clonotype. The chain uses TRBV7-2 and TRBJ2-2, with D possibly being TRBD2 (6 bases). CDR1 and CDR2 from the germline V gene are SGHTA and FQGNSA. This CDR3 has 17 residues. Trimming shortened V by 0 bases and J by 0 bases, and 11 bases separated the two germline ends. This chain's CDR3 is CASSLARGLTNTGELFF. Here the CDR3 DNA reads TGTGCCAGCAGCTTAGCTAGGGGACTGACGAACACCGGGGAGCTGTTTTTT.

In this sample, this clonotype turned up a few times. At one end the junction does not follow the germline gene, possibly because of a read error. V usage is TRBV7-3 and J usage is TRBJ1-1; D ambiguous. There are 13 residues in the CDR3. Germline-derived CDR1 and CDR2 are SGHTA and FQGTGA. The CDR3: CVSSSSANTEAFF. As DNA, the CDR3 is TGTGTCAGCAGCTCCTCAGCAAACACTGAAGCTTTCTTT.

There are many counts of this clonotype. V usage is TRBV28 and J usage is TRBJ2-7, with 9 bases identical to TRBD1. J gave up 5 bases and V 3 bases, and 5 bases lay outside the gene matches. The CDR3 contains 14 residues. The germline V gene encodes CDR1 MDHEN and CDR2 SYDVKM. DNA for the CDR3: TGTGCCAGCAGTTTGAGGACAGGGGACCACGAGCAGTACGTC. Residues: CASSLRTGDHEQYV.

This clonotype was seen repeatedly, ten times or more. The chain has TRBV30 and TRBJ2-2; TRBD1 or TRBD2 may be the D gene (5 bases each). The germline gives CDR1 GTSNPN, CDR2 SVGIG (reference sequence). This CDR3 comprises 14 residues. V was trimmed by 4 bases and J by 4 bases, leaving 13 bases between them. The CDR3 DNA reads as TGTGCCTGGACCGCCGGGACGGGCACCGGGGAGCTGTTTTTT. Translation: CAWTAGTGTGELFF. The whole variable domain, remainder taken from reference TRBV30 and TRBJ2-2, is SQTIHQWPATLVQPVGSPLSLECTVEGTSNPNLYWYRQAAGRGLQLLFYSVGIGQISSEVPQNLSASRPQDRQFILSSKKLLLSDSGFYLCAWTAGTGTGELFFGEGSRLTVL.

In its sample, this clonotype ranks as medium-sized. This rearrangement joins TRBV2 to TRBJ1-2; D is undetermined. This CDR3 spans 12 amino acids. Germline V lookup: CDR1 SNHLY, CDR2 FYNNEI. The V end lost 2 bases, the J end lost 8 bases, and 9 bases lay between the germline ends. The CDR3 is CASSETPLGYTF. The CDR3, as DNA: TGTGCCAGCAGTGAAACCCCCCTAGGCTACACCTTC. Full variable domain (remainder filled in from reference TRBV2 and TRBJ1-2): EPEVTQTPSHQVTQMGQEVILRCVPISNHLYFYWYRQILGQKVEFLVSFYNNEISEKSEIFDDQFSVERPDGSNFTLKIRSTKLEDSAMYFCASSETPLGYTFGSGTRLTVV.

This clonotype was seen repeatedly, ten times or more. The chain joins TRBV5-6 to TRBJ1-1, with D unclear. This CDR3 contains 13 residues. Looked up from germline, CDR1 is SGHDT and CDR2 is YYEEEE. V gave up 2 bases and J gave up 2 bases, with 7 bases separating them. The CDR3 DNA reads TGTGCCAGCAGCTTTCAGGTTAACACTGAAGCTTTCTTT. Translating it yields CASSFQVNTEAFF. Full variable domain (missing parts from reference TRBV5-6 and TRBJ1-1): DAGVTQSPTHLIKTRGQQVTLRCSPKSGHDTVSWYQQALGQGPQFIFQYYEEEERQRGNFPDRFSGHQFPNYSSELNVNALLLGDSALYLCASSFQVNTEAFFGQGTRLTVV.

This clonotype has a count of ten or more. This chain links TRBV28 with TRBJ2-7; 9 bases are a match to TRBD2. CDR1 MDHEN and CDR2 SYDVKM come from the germline V gene. The CDR3 spans 15 residues. Losses at the gene ends were 3 bases for V and 2 bases for J; bases not matched to a gene: 5. Here the CDR3 reads CASSFRSGGTYEQYV. CDR3 bases: TGTGCCAGCAGTTTTCGCAGCGGGGGGACCTACGAGCAGTACGTC.

This clonotype showed up many times. The V and J genes are TRBV29-1 and TRBJ1-2; D is ambiguous. CDR3 size: 14 residues. The V end lost 1 base, the J end lost 4 bases, and 13 bases lay between the germline ends. Germline values: CDR1 SQVTM, CDR2 ANQGSEA. CDR3 residues: CSVEGVNRAYGYTF. CDR3 bases: TGCAGCGTTGAAGGAGTGAACCGGGCCTATGGCTACACCTTC.

This clonotype was seen a few times. The V and J genes are TRBV10-3 and TRBJ1-1; 7 positions agree with TRBD1. CDR3 length: 11 residues. Germline CDR1 reads ENHRY; CDR2 reads SYGVKD. The trim removed 6 bases at V and 6 bases at J, leaving 1 base unmatched. The CDR3 nucleotides read TGTGCCATCAGCGACAGGGCTGAAGCTTTCTTT. It yields the protein CAISDRAEAFF.

The chain combines TRBV7-6 with TRBJ2-2; a possible D gene is TRBD1 (5 bases). Germline values: CDR1 SGHVS, CDR2 FNYEAQ. V lost 10 bases to trimming and J lost 3 bases, with 15 bases between them. The CDR3 contains 14 residues. The CDR3 is CATTGRADTGELFF. For the CDR3, the DNA is TGTGCCACCACGGGCAGGGCCGACACCGGGGAGCTGTTTTTT.

This clonotype was seen many times. The chain joins TRBV28 to TRBJ2-5; the D is unclear. The length of the CDR3 is 13 residues. Germline V CDR1 and CDR2: MDHEN, SYDVKM. Trimming pared 3 bases from V and 3 bases from J, leaving 8 bases between. The CDR3 is CASSFWKEETQYF. DNA of the CDR3: TGTGCCAGCAGTTTTTGGAAGGAAGAGACCCAGTACTTC.

This clonotype has a count of ten or more. The chain combines TRBV7-2 with TRBJ2-1, with 12 nucleotides matching TRBD1. The V segment lost 0 bases and the J segment 10 bases; nucleotides outside the gene matches: 7. Germline loops: CDR1 SGHTA, CDR2 FQGNSA. The CDR3 is made up of 16 amino acids. The CDR3: CASSLARGQGAREQFF. The CDR3 nucleotides are TGTGCCAGCAGCTTAGCGCGGGGACAGGGGGCTCGGGAGCAGTTCTTC. The full variable domain, rest sourced from reference TRBV7-2 and TRBJ2-1, is GAGVSQSPSNKVTEKGKDVELRCDPISGHTALYWYRQSLGQGLEFLIYFQGNSAPDKSGLPSDRFSAERTGGSVSTLTIQRTQQEDSAVYLCASSLARGQGAREQFFGPGTRLTVL.

This clonotype has a count of ten or more. The V gene is TRBV13, the J gene TRBJ2-5; maybe TRBD1 (5 bases). This CDR3 contains 15 residues. CDR1 PRHDT and CDR2 FYEKMQ come from the germline V gene (reference sequence). V was shortened by 8 bases and J by 5 bases, with 21 bases between the two germline ends. The CDR3 nucleotides read TGTGCCAGCCGGCGCTGGGGCAGGGCGATGGAGACCCAGTACTTC. Amino acids: CASRRWGRAMETQYF.

This clonotype is classed as medium-sized. The chain has TRBV12-3 or TRBV12-4 and TRBJ1-2; 12 positions match TRBD1. V gave up 5 bases and J gave up 4 bases; unmatched junction bases: 8. This CDR3 has 16 residues. CDR3 region: CASSPTGTGGLYGYTF. Here the CDR3 DNA reads TGTGCCAGCAGTCCTACCGGGACAGGGGGCCTCTATGGCTACACCTTC.

This clonotype was counted many times. The chain carries TRBV29-1 and TRBJ1-2, with D uncertain. Germline CDR1 reads SQVTM; CDR2 reads ANQGSEA. The CDR3 has 12 amino acids. Trimming removed 0 bases from V and 4 bases from J, with 6 bases in between. CDR3 sequence: CSVEELGYGYTF. The CDR3 DNA follows: TGCAGCGTTGAAGAATTGGGCTATGGCTACACCTTC.

The sample holds many counts of this clonotype. The chain carries TRBV19 and TRBJ2-3; the match to TRBD2 covers 14 bases. V trimming: 5 bases; J trimming: 5 bases; junction bases outside the gene matches: 6. The CDR3 sequence is 16 residues long. CDR1 and CDR2 (germline): LNHDA, SQIVND (reference sequence). CDR3 in DNA: TGTGCCAGTAGTGTGGGGACTAGCGGGGGCCAAGATACGCAGTATTTT. It codes for CASSVGTSGGQDTQYF.

In this sample, this clonotype turned up many times. J is TRBJ1-2 and V is TRBV2; TRBD1 is a possible D gene (6 bases). The CDR3 totals 15 residues. In germline, CDR1 is SNHLY, CDR2 FYNNEI. Trimming removed 6 bases at V and 1 base at J, with 15 bases between. The CDR3 here is CASSPRGPGNYGYTF. CDR3 bases: TGTGCCAGCAGCCCCAGGGGCCCGGGTAACTATGGCTACACCTTC.

Relative to its sample, this clonotype is medium-sized. The chain is built from TRBV20-1 and TRBJ1-1; D is possibly TRBD1 (6 bases). The CDR3 is made up of 15 amino acids. The germline gives CDR1 DFQATT, CDR2 SNEGSKA (reference sequence). Trimming shortened V by 4 bases and J by 6 bases, and 21 bases separated the two germline ends. The CDR3 bases are TGCAGTGCTACACCCCACAGGGTTAATAGGGCTGAAGCTTTCTTT. Protein sequence: CSATPHRVNRAEAFF.

Judged by abundance, this clonotype is medium-sized. The J gene is TRBJ2-7, the V gene TRBV12-3 or TRBV12-4; D might be TRBD1 (6 bases). V was cut by 4 bases and J by 10 bases, with 14 bases left in between. This CDR3 region has 12 residues. The CDR3 DNA reads TGTGCCAGCAGTTATACAGGGTCTCGTCAGTACGTC. Translated, it gives CASSYTGSRQYV.

Many counts were recorded for this clonotype. This chain connects TRBV12-3 or TRBV12-4 to TRBJ2-7; D possibly corresponds to TRBD2 (5 bases). This CDR3 comprises 13 residues. Trimming left V 5 bases short and J 5 bases short, with 13 bases between. CDR3 nucleotides: TGTGCCAGCAGTCACGGGGAAGCCCACGAGCAGTACGTC. Translated, it gives CASSHGEAHEQYV.

This clonotype was counted at least ten times. The gene calls are TRBV5-5 and TRBJ2-7, with D tentatively TRBD1 or TRBD2 (5 bases each). The germline gives CDR1 SGHKS, CDR2 YYEKEE (reference sequence). There are 15 residues in the CDR3. V lost 4 bases and J 1 base, leaving 15 bases between the germline ends. CDR3 protein: CASSMGPNHSYEQYV. CDR3 nucleotide sequence: TGTGCCAGCAGCATGGGACCGAACCATTCCTACGAGCAGTACGTC.